The present T cell receptor (beta chain) was sequenced within a study of blood T cell repertoires in COVID-19 (dated by TCRdb to 2018 to 2020). Study-wide context: Collaborator samples came from the United States, Italy and Spain and covered acute and convalescent phases of COVID-19. Samples were obtained from the ongoing ImmuneRACE study (first 160 participants) and from about 1,300 subjects provided by 6 global collaborators. The sample metadata nearly always contained a de-identified subject ID, COVID-19 status, age in years and sex. Where available, HLA class I and class II types were obtained from metadata supplied by the sample provider rather than from assay-based typing. The dataset comprised deeply sampled blood TCRbeta repertoires from subjects exposed to, actively infected with, or recovered from COVID-19. The prospective study material was composed of cDNA or gDNA derived from T cells, B-cell-depleted T cells, or PBMCs. A freely available public database, intended as a resource for researchers studying the immune response to SARS-CoV-2, is where the repertoires were released. Summary of the overall study and its limitations: The amount of clinical and demographic metadata varied by source and participant and was provided uncurated.

In the germline V gene (reference sequence), CDR1 corresponds to LNHDA and CDR2 to SQIVND. Measured from the cysteine to the phenylalanine, the CDR3 is 17 residues long. The kept DNA is CDR3 alone, 51 bases in frame from the first base. At the junction V is shortened by 4 bases and J by 0 bases; bases outside the gene matches: 7. Of note for this clone: Its antigen has not been determined. Base qualities are not at hand, and no much larger clone is one base apart.

TCRbeta CDR3 regions were amplified from genomic DNA using the immunoSEQ Assay, a bias-controlled multiplex PCR. The original methods were these. Within the assay, amplification of reference gene primers was used to estimate how many nucleated cells each sample contained. To quantify the absolute abundance of each unique TCRbeta CDR3 rearrangement, sequence reads were collapsed and filtered. Productive Simpson clonality was computed per sample as the square root of Simpson's diversity index over productive rearrangements. TCRdb's version of the immuneACCESS table is confined to in-frame rearrangements and falls short of the full clone set. An unresolved V gene accounts for under half of the shortfall where checked; the remainder is of unknown origin. The D gene and trimming were derived from the DNA, and the V and J assignments and clone size from that table. The sample table lists around 250,000 clones, around 93% of them with a count of one. The biggest ten clones account for about 3% of the sample.

In the prospective study, participants were roughly 18 to 90 years old, resided in about two dozen geographic areas of the United States, and were enrolled through a virtual design. To assign participants to cohorts, the prospective study relied on clinical history that participants themselves reported in a screening survey and a study questionnaire. Exposed participants had been in contact, within 2 weeks of entering the study, with a person who had a PCR-confirmed or clinician-diagnosed case of COVID-19. In the prospective study, whole blood, serum and a nasopharyngeal or oropharyngeal swab were collected from each participant by mobile phlebotomists. Additional blood draws and questionnaires over an approximately 2-month period could optionally be provided by prospective study participants. Before DNA extraction, prospective study blood samples were shipped either frozen or at room temperature.

Sequenced material: PBMCs or T cells enriched from blood (not recorded which). The TCR sequence derives from a man aged 35-49 years who had been exposed to COVID-19. Rearrangement joined TRBV19 to TRBJ2-2; TRBD2 matches 8 bases in the middle. The CDR3 amino acid sequence is: CASSKLSGGPNTGELFF. The DNA reads as follows: TGTGCCAGTAGTAAGCTCTCGGGAGGGCCGAACACCGGGGAGCTGTTTTTT.